Following are 22 T cell receptor beta chains from one sample sequenced in a study of metastatic and nonmetastatic thyroid tumors. MiXCR re-clonotyped the PCR reads for TCRdb. This sample has 15,000 to 20,000 clones, with around 30% found just once. Before thyroid surgery, none of the patients had received any treatment. The sample consisted of tumor tissue. These TCRs come from a female donor with papillary thyroid cancer or a benign thyroid nodule (not recorded which). Some clones in this sample may be carry-over from other donors' samples.

This clone was counted at least ten times. This sequence joins TRBV3-1 and TRBJ2-3; D ambiguous. This CDR3 is 13 amino acids long. Trimming removed 8 bases at V and 3 bases at J, with 12 bases between. Per the germline V gene, CDR1 is LGHDT and CDR2 is YNNKEL (reference sequence). As DNA, the CDR3 is TGTGCCAGCTACGGGTCGAAAACAGATACGCAGTATTTT. It codes for CASYGSKTDTQYF.

At least ten counts were recorded for this clone. V and J are TRBV30 and TRBJ1-6; 8 bases are a match to TRBD1. Unmatched junction bases numbered 11, after V lost 2 bases and J lost 8 bases. The CDR3 totals 16 residues. The V gene's germline CDR1 is GTSNPN and CDR2 SVGIG (reference sequence). The CDR3 loop reads CAWSIGLGQGYSPLHF. In nucleotides, the CDR3 is TGTGCCTGGAGTATAGGGCTAGGACAGGGATATTCACCCCTCCACTTT.

This clone qualifies as medium-sized. This chain connects TRBV10-1 to TRBJ1-2; D remains unclear. This CDR3 is 13 amino acids long. Germline values: CDR1 WNHNN, CDR2 SYGVQD (reference sequence). V dropped 3 bases and J dropped 7 bases, with 12 bases sitting between them. CDR3 coding DNA: TGCGCCAGCAGTGACGACCCAGAGGGTGGCTACACCTTC. Translated, it gives CASSDDPEGGYTF.

The chain joins TRBV5-1 to TRBJ2-7, with D perhaps matching TRBD2 (7 bases). The germline V and J ends were trimmed by 3 bases and 3 bases, with 16 bases remaining between them. This CDR3 has 15 residues. Germline-derived CDR1 and CDR2 are SGHRS and YFSETQ. CDR3 in amino acids: CASSSEGGALYEQYF. Written as DNA, the CDR3 is TGCGCCAGCAGCTCGGAGGGGGGGGCCCTCTACGAGCAGTACTTC. The full variable domain, with the rest looked up from reference TRBV5-1 and TRBJ2-7, is KAGVTQTPRYLIKTRGQQVTLSCSPISGHRSVSWYQQTPGQGLQFLFEYFSETQRNKGNFPGRFSGRQFSNSRSEMNVSTLELGDSALYLCASSSEGGALYEQYFGPGTRLTVT.

This clone was counted at least ten times. V is TRBV20-1 and J is TRBJ2-7, with 9 positions matching TRBD1. Germline V gene sequence: CDR1 DFQATT, CDR2 SNEGSKA (reference sequence). There are 13 residues in the CDR3. The junction had 4 bases not matched to a gene; V was cut back by 3 bases and J by 4 bases. The CDR3 spells CSASFGQGYEQYF. In DNA, the CDR3 is TGCAGTGCTAGTTTCGGACAGGGGTACGAGCAGTACTTC.

This clone showed up just a few times. The genes are TRBV12-3 or TRBV12-4 and TRBJ2-5, with 8 nucleotides matching TRBD2. The CDR3 totals 14 residues. With V trimmed by 5 bases and J by 5 bases, 7 bases remained unmatched. The CDR3: CASSQLGLDETQYF. CDR3 nucleotide sequence: TGTGCCAGCAGTCAACTGGGACTAGATGAGACCCAGTACTTC.

This clone has at least ten counts. In nucleotides, the CDR3 is TGCAGTGCTAGAGATATGACTAGCGGGAGAAACATTCAGTACTTC. It encodes CSARDMTSGRNIQYF. The chain has TRBV20-1 and TRBJ2-4; TRBD2 matches at 12 bases. V dropped 0 bases and J dropped 6; count of bases not matched to a gene: 3. Per the germline V gene, CDR1 is DFQATT and CDR2 is SNEGSKA (reference sequence). This CDR3 has 15 residues.

V and J are TRBV3-1 and TRBJ1-2, with D possibly being TRBD1 (5 bases). CDR3 size: 15 residues. Germline V gene data show CDR1 as LGHDT and CDR2 as YNNKEL (reference sequence). Between the trimmed V and J ends, which lost 0 bases and 6 bases, there was a span of 14 bases. This CDR3 is CASSQESGGSHGYTF. CDR3 coding DNA: TGTGCCAGCAGCCAAGAGAGTGGGGGGAGCCATGGCTACACCTTC.

This clone came up many times. The chain uses TRBV7-3 and TRBJ1-1; D remains unclear. The CDR3 has 13 amino acids. Per the germline V gene, CDR1 is SGHTA and CDR2 is FQGTGA. The V and J ends lost 4 bases and 3 bases respectively, with 9 bases between them. The CDR3 DNA follows: TGTGCCAGCAGCTCGCTAAGATACACTGAAGCTTTCTTT. Protein: CASSSLRYTEAFF.

This clone was picked up a small number of times. The genes are TRBV12-3 or TRBV12-4 and TRBJ1-2; 7 bases agree with TRBD1. CDR3 length: 15 residues. Trimming removed 7 bases from V and 2 bases from J; junction bases left unmatched: 10. Here the CDR3 reads CASTPSTGLNYGYTF. As DNA, the CDR3 is TGTGCCAGCACCCCATCGACAGGGTTGAACTATGGCTACACCTTC.

This clone was detected a few times. Since a much larger clone is just one base distant, this may be a read error. The V and J genes are TRBV20-1 and TRBJ2-1; no firm D call. This CDR3 is built from 13 residues. Germline V gene sequence: CDR1 DFQATT, CDR2 SNEGSKA (reference sequence). This CDR3 is CSAPKADYNERFF. The CDR3 nucleotides are TGCAGTGCCCCGAAGGCAGATTACAATGAGCGGTTCTTC.

This clone turned up a few times. This chain links TRBV6-1 with TRBJ2-7; tentative D call: TRBD1 (5 bases). V was cut by 0 bases and J by 2 bases, with 14 bases left in between. Per germline, CDR1 MNHNS and CDR2 SASEGT. The CDR3 runs to 16 residues. CDR3 coding DNA: TGTGCCAGCAGTGAAGCGCGGACACAGCCGGCCTACGAGCAGTACTTC. Encoded protein: CASSEARTQPAYEQYF.

This chain uses TRBV20-1 with TRBJ1-1; D not resolved. This CDR3 is 11 amino acids long. The V gene lost 4 bases and the J gene lost 8 bases, with 11 bases spanning the gap. Germline V gene data show CDR1 as DFQATT and CDR2 as SNEGSKA (reference sequence). The CDR3 DNA is TGCAGTGCTAATTCCGGTCACGAAGCTTTCTTT. Residues: CSANSGHEAFF.

The chain joins TRBV19 to TRBJ1-2; D perhaps matches TRBD1 (6 bases). The CDR3 is 14 residues long. V lost 2 bases and J lost 8, with 15 bases in between. CDR1 and CDR2 from the germline V gene are LNHDA and SQIVND (reference sequence). The CDR3 region has the DNA TGTGCCAGTAGTATATTAGACAGGCTAGGGGGCTACACCTTC. It codes for CASSILDRLGGYTF.

This clone was seen ten or more times. The chain is built from TRBV6-2 or TRBV6-3 and TRBJ2-1; 8 positions agree with TRBD2. The CDR3 extends over 18 amino acids. Germline loops: CDR1 MNHEY, CDR2 SVGEGT. The V and J ends lost 5 bases and 8 bases, in that order; junction bases with no gene match: 20. As DNA, the CDR3 is TGTGCCAGCAGTCCCATCAGGAGGGCTAGCGGAGCGGGAGATGAGCAGTTCTTC. This codes for CASSPIRRASGAGDEQFF.

The CDR3 sequence is CASTGGGLAGEGYEQFF. The CDR3 DNA reads as TGTGCCAGCACTGGGGGTGGACTAGCGGGAGAGGGGTATGAGCAGTTCTTC. The chain is built from TRBV28 and TRBJ2-1; 13 bases align to TRBD2. Losses at the gene ends were 7 bases for V and 8 bases for J; bases not matched to a gene: 14. Germline V gene lookup returns CDR1 MDHEN and CDR2 SYDVKM. This CDR3 comprises 17 residues. Using reference TRBV28 and TRBJ2-1 for the parts outside the CDR3, the full variable domain is DVKVTQSSRYLVKRTGEKVFLECVQDMDHENMFWYRQDPGLGLRLIYFSYDVKMKEKGDIPEGYSVSREKKERFSLILESASTNQTSMYLCASTGGGLAGEGYEQFFGPGTRLTVL.

Note on this clone: Likely a read error: the CDR3 ends without its conserved phenylalanine or tryptophan. The chain has TRBV11-2 and TRBJ2-7; a possible D gene is TRBD1 (6 bases). The V gene lost 11 bases and the J gene lost 2 bases, with 13 bases spanning the gap. Per germline, CDR1 SGHAT and CDR2 FQNNGV. The CDR3 is 12 residues long. CDR3 sequence: CASWGQAYEQYL. The CDR3 nucleotides read TGTGCCTCTTGGGGGCAGGCCTACGAGCAGTACTTA.

This clone turned up a few times. The rearrangement links TRBV30 to TRBJ1-1; no reliable D call. The CDR3 runs 12 residues. Germline loops: CDR1 GTSNPN, CDR2 SVGIG (reference sequence). Trimming took 3 bases from V and 0 from J, leaving 5 bases between them. For the CDR3, the DNA is TGTGCCTGGAGAACCCTGAACACTGAAGCTTTCTTT. Translated, it gives CAWRTLNTEAFF.

This clone was recorded many times. DNA for the CDR3: TGCAGTGCTGAGGGACTAGCGGGGGCGAACACCGGGGAGCTGTTTTTT. This gives the protein CSAEGLAGANTGELFF. The chain joins TRBV20-1 to TRBJ2-2; 14 bases fit TRBD2. Germline V lookup: CDR1 DFQATT, CDR2 SNEGSKA (reference sequence). Trimming took 5 bases from V and 0 from J; bases not matched to a gene: 2. CDR3 size: 16 residues.

The chain has TRBV11-2 and TRBJ1-1, with TRBD1 identical over 7 bases. Germline CDR1 reads SGHAT; CDR2 reads FQNNGV. This CDR3 has 15 residues. V lost 3 bases, J lost 5 bases, and 9 bases stayed unmatched. The chain's CDR3 is CASSFLDRDGTEAFF. The CDR3 region has the DNA TGTGCCAGCAGCTTCCTAGACAGGGACGGGACTGAAGCTTTCTTT.

The rearrangement links TRBV5-6 to TRBJ2-2, with unresolved D. The germline V gene has CDR1 SGHDT and CDR2 YYEEEE. The CDR3 has 16 amino acids. Trimming pared 4 bases from V and 4 bases from J, leaving 17 bases between. CDR3 amino acids: CASSGRLARGTGELFF. The CDR3 DNA reads as TGTGCCAGCAGCGGGCGGCTGGCGAGAGGCACCGGGGAGCTGTTTTTT.

This clone came up many times. V usage is TRBV2 and J usage is TRBJ1-4; 8 nucleotides align to TRBD1. The V segment lost 6 bases and the J segment 8 bases; nucleotides outside the gene matches: 11. The CDR3 is 15 amino acids. Germline CDR1 and CDR2: SNHLY and FYNNEI. DNA for the CDR3: TGTGCCAGCAGCGGGACAGGTTCGACGCGCGAAAAACTGTTTTTT. It is translated as CASSGTGSTREKLFF.